A selection of T cell receptor beta chains follows, all from one sample in a study of CD8+ T cells in alopecia areata. Assay: immunoSEQ multiplex PCR; the TCRdb copy retains only in-frame clones and omits some. The sample has hundreds of thousands of clones, roughly three fifths seen once. The sample in question was CD4+ T cells sorted from blood, obtained at week 44, from a patient treated with tofacitinib. The receptors originated from a human donor with alopecia areata. The CDR3 runs from the conserved cysteine through the conserved F or W.

>TRBV30
CAWIKEHGELFF
>TRBV7-2
CASSYRGDQPQHF
>TRBV6-6
CASSQSGTGGWTEAFF
>TRBV27
CASSFQGFDEQYF
>TRBV4-3
CASSPQGGNNSPLHF
>TRBV29-1
CSVVPRPGMSSYEQYF
>TRBV19
CASSMAEQGRYGYTF
>TRBV30
CAWSAEGYYGYTF
>TRBV29-1
CSVEVPPGGLTNEQFF
>TRBV11-3
CASSPRPGYPIPDEQFF
>TRBV5-1
CASSLAAAADYEQYF
>TRBV13
CASSFLGGAPAIYEQYF
>TRBV2
CASSEEGNQPQHF
>TRBV7-2
CASTWDRSNQPQHF
>TRBV15
CATSRGTQYF
>TRBV5-1
CASSLVVVSDTQYF
>TRBV29-1
CSVGLGTSTDTQYF
>TRBV29-1
CSVVGDGLGGYTF
>TRBV28
CASSLLGNEQFF
>TRBV5-5
CASSLGVRDTLDEQYF
>TRBV4-3
CASSQDSGTGLEQYF
>TRBV5-1
CASSVTAMDGYTF
>TRBV6-5
CASSYVDKTSNQPQHF
>TRBV4-3
CASSQEAVGSYNEQFF
>TRBV18
CASSPPSLQETQYF
>TRBV19
CASSRDRMNTEAFF
>TRBV10-3
CAISRNSDRTSGNTIYF
>TRBV5-4
CASSYKETRIGYTF
>TRBV2
CASSEGLPTDTQYF
>TRBV7-9
CASSLYGYEQYF
>TRBV27
CASSLIQGIQETQYF
>TRBV5-1
CASSGTGGNNEKLFF
>TRBV30
CAWDSGANVLTF
>TRBV6-5
CASSYGSSLVPGELFF
>TRBV7-9
CASSPWDRKNEKLFF
>TRBV7-2
CASSLPRQVPYEQYF
>TRBV7-3
CASSPRLATNTGELFF
>TRBV29-1
CSVRGGRRTGELFF
>TRBV6-1
CASSEEVIAPLHF
>TRBV4-1
CASSQLQGANSPLHF
>TRBV29-1
CSVEGRMNTEAFF
>TRBV19
CASKGILQGIRGNQPQHF
>TRBV19
CASSILGTGTEAFF
>TRBV6-6
CASSYMEGNQPQHF
>TRBV29-1
CSATNGDYYGNEQFF
>TRBV15
CATRTLGSTDTQYF
>TRBV29-1
CSVLDRANTGELFF
>TRBV11-1
CASSQTSLKETQYF